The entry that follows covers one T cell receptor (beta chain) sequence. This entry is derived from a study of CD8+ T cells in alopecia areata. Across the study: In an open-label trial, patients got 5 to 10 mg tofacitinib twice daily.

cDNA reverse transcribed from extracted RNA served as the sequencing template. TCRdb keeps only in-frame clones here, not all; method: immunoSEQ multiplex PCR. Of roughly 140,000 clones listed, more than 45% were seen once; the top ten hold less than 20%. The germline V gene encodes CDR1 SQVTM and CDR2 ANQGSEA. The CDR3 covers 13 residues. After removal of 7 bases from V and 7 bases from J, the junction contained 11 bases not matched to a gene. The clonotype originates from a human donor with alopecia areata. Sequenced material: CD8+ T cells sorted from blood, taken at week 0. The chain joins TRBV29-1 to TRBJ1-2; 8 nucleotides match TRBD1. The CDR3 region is CSGYLGQGVGYTF. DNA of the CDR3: TGCAGCGGGTACCTTGGACAGGGCGTTGGCTACACCTTC.